One sample yielded the 9 T cell receptor beta chains listed below, sequenced in a study of blood T cell repertoires in COVID-19. The data were produced by immunoSEQ multiplex PCR, yet TCRdb's version contains in-frame clones alone and is incomplete. The sample lists some 33,000 clones; approximately 90% were seen once. Sequencing was done on a sample of peripheral blood. These TCRs come from a human donor in a cohort sampled during active COVID-19.

This clone was observed a handful of times. J is TRBJ2-1 and V is TRBV7-9; 7 bases agree with TRBD1. This CDR3 comprises 11 residues. The trim removed 1 base at V and 14 bases at J, leaving 2 bases unmatched. Germline V gene data show CDR1 as SEHNR and CDR2 as FQNEAQ (reference sequence). CDR3 sequence: CASSLGGQKFF. DNA of the CDR3: TGTGCCAGCAGCTTAGGGGGACAGAAGTTCTTC.

This sequence joins TRBV6-2 or TRBV6-3 and TRBJ1-1; tentatively, D is TRBD1 (6 bases). Germline V gene sequence: CDR1 MNHEY, CDR2 SVGEGT. The CDR3 loop spans 16 amino acids. V was shortened by 4 bases and J by 5 bases, with 20 bases between the two germline ends. CDR3 in DNA: TGTGCCAGCAGTTCAGACTGGGGCAGGGGAAAAACTGAAGCTTTCTTT. Its protein product is CASSSDWGRGKTEAFF.

This chain's CDR3 is CASSQDVGAWEKLFF. As DNA, the CDR3 is TGTGCCAGCAGCCAAGATGTGGGGGCGTGGGAAAAACTGTTTTTT. This rearrangement joins TRBV3-1 (or the pseudogene TRBV3-2) to TRBJ1-4; TRBD1 might be the D (6 bases). The germline gives CDR1 LGHDT, CDR2 YNNKEL (reference sequence). V was cut by 0 bases and J by 8 bases, with 13 bases left in between. This CDR3 is built from 15 residues.

V and J are TRBV6-6 and TRBJ1-1; D is possibly TRBD1 (5 bases). There are 15 residues in the CDR3. Germline CDR1 MNHNY, CDR2 SVGAGI (reference sequence). Trimming removed 0 bases from V and 0 bases from J, with 8 bases in between. The CDR3 reads CASSYSDTVNTEAFF. The CDR3 DNA reads TGTGCCAGCAGTTACTCGGACACTGTGAACACTGAAGCTTTCTTT.

V and J are TRBV4-1 and TRBJ1-5; 7 positions agree with TRBD1. CDR3 length: 16 residues. Per the germline V gene, CDR1 is MGHRA and CDR2 is YSYEKL. J gave up 0 bases and V 4 bases, and 6 bases lay outside the gene matches. The CDR3 region has the DNA TGCGCCAGCAGCCGCGAACAGGGGAATAGCAATCAGCCCCAGCATTTT. This gives the protein CASSREQGNSNQPQHF.

Concerning this clone: One end of the junction varies from germline; a read error may be responsible. This chain links TRBV25-1 with TRBJ1-6; D is unresolved. This CDR3 has 15 amino acids. Germline lookup yields CDR1 MGHDK and CDR2 SYGVNS. Written as DNA, the CDR3 is TGTGCCAGCAGTGAATACGACGGTACTAATTCGCCCCTCCACTTT. Translating gives CASSEYDGTNSPLHF. Using reference TRBV25-1 and TRBJ1-6 for the parts outside the CDR3, the full variable domain is EADIYQTPRYLVIGTGKKITLECSQTMGHDKMYWYQQDPGMELHLIHYSYGVNSTEKGDLSSESTVSRIRTEHFPLTLESARPSHTSQYLCASSEYDGTNSPLHFGNGTRLTVT.

The V gene is TRBV28, the J gene TRBJ1-2; 11 bases map to TRBD1. CDR3 length equals 17 residues. Trimming cost V 4 bases and J 3 bases; bases outside gene matches: 10. Germline V gives CDR1 MDHEN, CDR2 SYDVKM. CDR3 sequence: CASSSGQGAQLYYGYTF. The CDR3 region has the DNA TGTGCCAGCAGTTCTGGACAGGGGGCCCAACTATACTATGGCTACACCTTC.

The chain has TRBV2 and TRBJ1-1, with TRBD1 matching 7 bases. CDR3 length equals 13 residues. The V segment lost 11 bases and the J segment 1 base; nucleotides outside the gene matches: 7. The germline V gene encodes CDR1 SNHLY and CDR2 FYNNEI. The CDR3 is CAGCGTANTEAFF. The DNA for the CDR3 is TGTGCCGGATGCGGGACAGCGAACACTGAAGCTTTCTTT.

The rearrangement links TRBV7-9 to TRBJ2-5; 12 bases match TRBD2. The CDR3 extends over 15 amino acids. CDR1 and CDR2 from the germline V gene are SEHNR and FQNEAQ (reference sequence). V gave up 5 bases and J gave up 4 bases; unmatched junction bases: 5. CDR3 bases: TGTGCCAGCAGCCCTAGCGGGGGGGCCGCAGAGACCCAGTACTTC. Protein: CASSPSGGAAETQYF.